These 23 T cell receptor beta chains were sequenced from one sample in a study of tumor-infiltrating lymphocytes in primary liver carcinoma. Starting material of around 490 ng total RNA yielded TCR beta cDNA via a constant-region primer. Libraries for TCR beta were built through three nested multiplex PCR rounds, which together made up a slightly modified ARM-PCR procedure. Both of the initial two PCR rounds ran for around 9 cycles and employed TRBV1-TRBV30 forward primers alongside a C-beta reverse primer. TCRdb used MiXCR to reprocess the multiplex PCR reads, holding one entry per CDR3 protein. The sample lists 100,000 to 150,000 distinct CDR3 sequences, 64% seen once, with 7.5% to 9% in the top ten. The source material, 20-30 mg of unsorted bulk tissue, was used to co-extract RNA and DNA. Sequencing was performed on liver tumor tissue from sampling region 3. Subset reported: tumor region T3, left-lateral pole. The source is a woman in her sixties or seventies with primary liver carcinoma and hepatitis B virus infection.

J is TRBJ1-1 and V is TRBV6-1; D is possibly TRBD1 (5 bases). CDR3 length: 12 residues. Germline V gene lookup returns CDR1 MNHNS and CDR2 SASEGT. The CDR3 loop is CANDSVGAEAFF. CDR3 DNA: TGTGCTAATGACAGTGTCGGGGCTGAAGCTTTCTTT.

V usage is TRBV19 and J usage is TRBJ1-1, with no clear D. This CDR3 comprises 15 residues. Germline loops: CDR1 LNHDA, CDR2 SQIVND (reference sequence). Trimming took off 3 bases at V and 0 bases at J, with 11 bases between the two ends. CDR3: CASSISPGLNTEAFF. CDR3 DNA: TGTGCCAGTAGTATTTCTCCGGGTCTGAACACTGAAGCTTTCTTT.

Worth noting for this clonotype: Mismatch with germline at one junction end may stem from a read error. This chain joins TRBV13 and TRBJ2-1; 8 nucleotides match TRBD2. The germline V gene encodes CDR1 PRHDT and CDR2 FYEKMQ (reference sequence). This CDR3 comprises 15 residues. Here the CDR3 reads CASSLGTSGNNEHLF. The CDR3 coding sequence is TGTGCCAGCAGCTTAGGTACTAGCGGAAACAATGAGCATCTCTTC.

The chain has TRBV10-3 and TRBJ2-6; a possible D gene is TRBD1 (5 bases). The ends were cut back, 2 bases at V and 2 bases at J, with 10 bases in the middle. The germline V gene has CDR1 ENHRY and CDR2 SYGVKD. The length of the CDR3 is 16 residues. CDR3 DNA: TGTGCCATCAGTGAGGCTAGGGGCGCTGGGGCCAACGTCCTGACTTTC. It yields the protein CAISEARGAGANVLTF.

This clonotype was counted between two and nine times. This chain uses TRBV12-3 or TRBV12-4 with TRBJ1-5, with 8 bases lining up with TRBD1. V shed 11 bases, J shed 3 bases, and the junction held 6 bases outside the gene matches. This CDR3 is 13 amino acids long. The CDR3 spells CAGKTGVNQPQHF. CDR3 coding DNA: TGTGCCGGCAAGACAGGGGTCAATCAGCCCCAGCATTTT.

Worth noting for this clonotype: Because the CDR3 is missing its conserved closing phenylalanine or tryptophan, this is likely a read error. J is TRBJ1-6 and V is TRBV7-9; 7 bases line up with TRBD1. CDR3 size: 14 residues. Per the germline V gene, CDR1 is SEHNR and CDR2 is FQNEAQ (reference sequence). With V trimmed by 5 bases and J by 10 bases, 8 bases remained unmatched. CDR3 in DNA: TGTGCCAGCAGCCTGGGGACAGATGGGTCACCCCTCCACCTT. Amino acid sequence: CASSLGTDGSPLHL.

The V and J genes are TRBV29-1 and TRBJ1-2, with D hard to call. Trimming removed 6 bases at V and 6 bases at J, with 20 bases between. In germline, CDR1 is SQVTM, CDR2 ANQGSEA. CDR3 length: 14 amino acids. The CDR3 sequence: CSVEAVTYGHGYTF. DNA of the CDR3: TGCAGCGTCGAGGCAGTTACCTATGGCCATGGCTACACCTTC.

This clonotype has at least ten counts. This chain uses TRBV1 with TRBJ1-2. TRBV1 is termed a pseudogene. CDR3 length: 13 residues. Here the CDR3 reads CTSSQVLCGGYTF. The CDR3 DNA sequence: TGCACCAGCAGCCAAGTCCTTTGCGGTGGCTACACCTTC.

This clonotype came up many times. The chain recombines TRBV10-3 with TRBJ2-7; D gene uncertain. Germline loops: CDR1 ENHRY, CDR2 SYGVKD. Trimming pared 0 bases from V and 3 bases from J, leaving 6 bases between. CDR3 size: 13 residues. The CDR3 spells CAISESVGYEQYF. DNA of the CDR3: TGTGCCATCAGTGAGTCAGTTGGCTACGAGCAGTACTTC.

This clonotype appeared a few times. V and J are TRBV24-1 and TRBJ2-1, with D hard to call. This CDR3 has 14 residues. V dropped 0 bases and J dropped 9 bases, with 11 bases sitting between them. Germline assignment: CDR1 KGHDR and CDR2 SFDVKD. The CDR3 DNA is TGTGCCACCAGTGATTTGAATACGAACGGTGAGCAGTTCTTC. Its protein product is CATSDLNTNGEQFF.

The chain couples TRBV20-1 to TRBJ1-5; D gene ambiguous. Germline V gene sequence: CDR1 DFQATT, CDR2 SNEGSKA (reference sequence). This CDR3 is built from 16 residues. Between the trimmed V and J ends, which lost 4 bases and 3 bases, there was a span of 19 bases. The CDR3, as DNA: TGCAGTGCTACCCCAGCAGAAGGGCTCGACAATCAGCCCCAGCATTTT. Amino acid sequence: CSATPAEGLDNQPQHF.

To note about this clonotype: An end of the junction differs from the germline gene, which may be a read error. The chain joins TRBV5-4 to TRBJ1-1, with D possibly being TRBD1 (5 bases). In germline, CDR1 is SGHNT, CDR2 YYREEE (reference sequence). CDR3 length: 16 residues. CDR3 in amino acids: CASSLGGIGSNTEAFF. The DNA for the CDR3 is TGTGCCAGCAGCTTGGGGGGGATAGGGAGCAACACTGAAGCCTTCTTT.

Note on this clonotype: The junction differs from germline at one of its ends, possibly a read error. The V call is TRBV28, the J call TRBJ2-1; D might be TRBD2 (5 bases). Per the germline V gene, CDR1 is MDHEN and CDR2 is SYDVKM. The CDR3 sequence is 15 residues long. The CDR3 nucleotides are TGTGTCAGCCCCCCTTCGGAGGTTGCCCTGGATGAGCAATTCTTC. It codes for CVSPPSEVALDEQFF.

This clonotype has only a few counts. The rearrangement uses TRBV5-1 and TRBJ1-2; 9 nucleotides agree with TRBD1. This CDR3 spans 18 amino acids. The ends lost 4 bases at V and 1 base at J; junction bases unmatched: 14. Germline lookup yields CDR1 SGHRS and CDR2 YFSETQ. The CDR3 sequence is CASSLTDRGTGDNYGYTF. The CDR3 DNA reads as TGCGCCAGCAGCCTGACGGACAGGGGAACGGGGGATAACTATGGCTACACCTTC.

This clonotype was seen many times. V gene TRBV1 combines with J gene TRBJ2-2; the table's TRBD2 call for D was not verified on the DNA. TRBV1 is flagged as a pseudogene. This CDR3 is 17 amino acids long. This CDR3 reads CTSSQTFVAGDPGELFF. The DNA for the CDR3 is TGCACCAGCAGCCAAACGTTCGTAGCGGGAGATCCGGGGGAGCTGTTTTTT.

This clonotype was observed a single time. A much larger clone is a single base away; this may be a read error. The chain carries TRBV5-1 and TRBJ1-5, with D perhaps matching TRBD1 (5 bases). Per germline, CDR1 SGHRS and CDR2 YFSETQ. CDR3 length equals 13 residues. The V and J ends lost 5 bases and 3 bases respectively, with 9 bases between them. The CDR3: CASSWDLNQPQHF. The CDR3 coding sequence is TGCGCCAGCAGTTGGGACCTCAATCAGCCCCAGCATTTT.

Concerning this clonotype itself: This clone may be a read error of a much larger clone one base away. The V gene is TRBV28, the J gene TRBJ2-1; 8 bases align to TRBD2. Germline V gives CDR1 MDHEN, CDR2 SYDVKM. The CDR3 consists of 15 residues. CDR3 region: CVSSTGGPRGFEQFF. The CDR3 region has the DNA TGTGTCAGCAGTACGGGAGGGCCCCGGGGTTTTGAGCAGTTCTTC.

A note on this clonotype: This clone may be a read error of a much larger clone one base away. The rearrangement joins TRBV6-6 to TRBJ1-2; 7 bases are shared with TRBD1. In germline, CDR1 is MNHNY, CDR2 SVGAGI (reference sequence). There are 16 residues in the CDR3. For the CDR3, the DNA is TGTGTCAGCAGTACGCGACAGGGAGCCACCCTCTATGGCTACACCTTC. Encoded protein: CVSSTRQGATLYGYTF.

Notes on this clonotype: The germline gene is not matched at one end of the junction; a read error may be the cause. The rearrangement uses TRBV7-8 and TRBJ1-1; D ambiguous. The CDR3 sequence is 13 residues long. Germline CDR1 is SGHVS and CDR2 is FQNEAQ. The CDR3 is CVSRPTLDTEAFF. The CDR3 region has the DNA TGTGTCAGCAGGCCCACCTTGGACACTGAAGCTTTCTTT.

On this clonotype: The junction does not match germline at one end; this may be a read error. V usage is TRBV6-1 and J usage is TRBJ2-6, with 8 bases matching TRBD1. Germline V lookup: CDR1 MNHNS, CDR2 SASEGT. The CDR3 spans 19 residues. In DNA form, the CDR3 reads TGTGTCAGCAGTGAAAATCTCGTCAGGGGGCGATCTGGGGACAACGTCCTTACTTTC. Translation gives CVSSENLVRGRSGDNVLTF.

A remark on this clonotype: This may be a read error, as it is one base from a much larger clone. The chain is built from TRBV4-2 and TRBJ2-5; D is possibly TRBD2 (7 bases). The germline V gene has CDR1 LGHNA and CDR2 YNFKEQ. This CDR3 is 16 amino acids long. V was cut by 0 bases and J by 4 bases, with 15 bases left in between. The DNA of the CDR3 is TGTGCCAGCAGCCAAGATGCCAGGGGAGGGGGAGAGACCCAGTACTTC. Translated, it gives CASSQDARGGGETQYF.

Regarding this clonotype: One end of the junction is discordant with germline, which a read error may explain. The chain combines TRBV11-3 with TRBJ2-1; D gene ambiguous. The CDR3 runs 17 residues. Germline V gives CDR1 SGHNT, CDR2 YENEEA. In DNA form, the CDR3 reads TGTGCCAGCAGCTTAGATCCCAGGAGTTTTTACTACGATGAGCAATTCTTC. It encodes CASSLDPRSFYYDEQFF.

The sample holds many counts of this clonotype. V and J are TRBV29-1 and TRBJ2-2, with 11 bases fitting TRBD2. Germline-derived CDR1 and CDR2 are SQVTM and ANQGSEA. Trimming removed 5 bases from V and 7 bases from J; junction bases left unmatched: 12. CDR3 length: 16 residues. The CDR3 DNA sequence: TGCAGCGTTACTAGCGGGAGAGGGGTCGGTGACGGGGAGCTGTTTTTT. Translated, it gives CSVTSGRGVGDGELFF.